This note documents a single T cell receptor beta chain sequence. Its target is unknown. This CDR3 has 15 amino acids. Germline trimming cut 5 bases from V and 6 bases from J; bases unmatched to any gene: 10. A single record per CDR3 protein comes from TCRdb applying MiXCR to the RT-PCR reads. In the table there are more than 450,000 distinct CDR3 sequences, approximately 7.1% of which are singletons. The sample is drawn from a study of response to subunit inactivated influenza vaccine. Overall study findings and caveats: Authors suggested each seasonal influenza vaccination recruits few new T cells.

Sequences were derived from PBMCs from blood, sampled about 24 months after vaccination. The V gene is TRBV12-3 or TRBV12-4, the J gene TRBJ1-2, with 9 nucleotides matching TRBD1. This TCR derives from a man between 50 and 69 years old who received an inactivated influenza vaccine. The CDR3 sequence: CASSQDRGSFHGYTF. CDR3 DNA sequence: TGTGCCAGCAGTCAGGACAGGGGAAGTTTTCATGGCTACACCTTC.